This entry describes one T cell receptor beta chain. Antigen: not known. Germline V gives CDR1 MNHNY, CDR2 SVGAGI (reference sequence). V dropped 6 bases and J dropped 4 bases, with 13 bases sitting between them. This CDR3 spans 14 amino acids. This specimen comes from a study of T cells in localized non-small cell lung cancer. Study-wide points: Elevated blood T cell density was associated with longer overall survival. The study detected a median about 57 of the top 100 tumor clones in adjacent lung.

The protocol was immunoSEQ multiplex PCR, while the TCRdb copy is restricted to in-frame clones and leaves out a portion. Among fewer than 15,000 clones listed, around 82% were seen once. The J gene is TRBJ1-5, the V gene TRBV6-6; D remains unclear. The TCR sequence derives from a female donor aged 60 or older with stage I squamous cell lung carcinoma. Here the sequenced sample was peripheral blood, taken before any cancer treatment. CDR3 sequence (DNA): TGTGCCAGCAGAACGGGTAGGCCTAATCAGCCCCAGCATTTT. Its translation: CASRTGRPNQPQHF.